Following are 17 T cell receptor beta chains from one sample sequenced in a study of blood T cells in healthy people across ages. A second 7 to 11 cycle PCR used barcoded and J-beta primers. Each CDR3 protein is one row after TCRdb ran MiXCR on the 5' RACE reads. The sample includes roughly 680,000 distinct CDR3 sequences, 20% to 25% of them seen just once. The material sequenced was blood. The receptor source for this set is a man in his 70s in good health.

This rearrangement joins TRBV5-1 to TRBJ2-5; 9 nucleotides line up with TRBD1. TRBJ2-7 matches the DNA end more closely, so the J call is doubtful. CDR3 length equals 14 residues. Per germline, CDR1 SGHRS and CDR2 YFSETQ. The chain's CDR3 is CASSLGWDRDEQYF. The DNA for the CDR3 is TGCGCCAGCAGCTTGGGTTGGGACAGGGACGAGCAGTACTTC.

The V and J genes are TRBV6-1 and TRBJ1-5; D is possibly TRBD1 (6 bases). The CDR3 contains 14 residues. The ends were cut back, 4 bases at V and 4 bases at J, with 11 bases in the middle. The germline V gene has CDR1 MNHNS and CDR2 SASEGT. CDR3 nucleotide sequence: TGTGCCAGCAGTGGGGCAGGGGCTAATCAGCCCCAGCATTTT. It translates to CASSGAGANQPQHF.

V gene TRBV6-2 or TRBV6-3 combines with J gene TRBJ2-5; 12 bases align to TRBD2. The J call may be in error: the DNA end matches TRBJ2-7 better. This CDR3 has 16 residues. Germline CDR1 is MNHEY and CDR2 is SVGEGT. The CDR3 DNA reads TGTGCCAGCAGTTACCGCTGGGGACTAGCGGGTATCGAGCAGTACTTC. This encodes CASSYRWGLAGIEQYF.

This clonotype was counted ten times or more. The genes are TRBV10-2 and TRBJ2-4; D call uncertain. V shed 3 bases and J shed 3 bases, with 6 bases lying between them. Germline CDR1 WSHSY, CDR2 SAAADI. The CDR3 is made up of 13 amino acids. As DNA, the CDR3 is TGCGCCAGCAGTGAACAGAGCAAAAACATTCAGTACTTC. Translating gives CASSEQSKNIQYF.

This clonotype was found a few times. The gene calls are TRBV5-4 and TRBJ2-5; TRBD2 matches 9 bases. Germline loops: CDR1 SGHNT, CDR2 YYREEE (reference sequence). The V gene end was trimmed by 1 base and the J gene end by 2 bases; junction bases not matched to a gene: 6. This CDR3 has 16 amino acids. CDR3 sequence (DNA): TGTGCCAGCAGCTTGAGTAGCGGGAGTCGGCAAGAGACCCAGTACTTC. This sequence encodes CASSLSSGSRQETQYF.

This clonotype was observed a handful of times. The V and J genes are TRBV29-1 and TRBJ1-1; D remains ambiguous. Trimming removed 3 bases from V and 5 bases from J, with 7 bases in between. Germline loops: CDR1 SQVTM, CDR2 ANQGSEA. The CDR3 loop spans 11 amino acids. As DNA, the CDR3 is TGCAGCGTTGACAGTGGTACTGAAGCTTTCTTT. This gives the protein CSVDSGTEAFF. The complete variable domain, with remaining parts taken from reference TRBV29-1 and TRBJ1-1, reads SAVISQKPSRDICQRGTSLTIQCQVDSQVTMMFWYRQQPGQSLTLIATANQGSEATYESGFVIDKFPISRPNLTFSTLTVSNMSPEDSSIYLCSVDSGTEAFFGQGTRLTVV.

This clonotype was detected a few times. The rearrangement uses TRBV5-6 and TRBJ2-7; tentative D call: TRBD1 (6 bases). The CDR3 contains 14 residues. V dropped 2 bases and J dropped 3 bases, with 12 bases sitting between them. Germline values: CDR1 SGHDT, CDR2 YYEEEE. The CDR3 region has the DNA TGTGCCAGCAGCTTAGGGGGACATAACTACGAGCAGTACTTC. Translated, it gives CASSLGGHNYEQYF.

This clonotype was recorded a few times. The chain's CDR3 is CASSQSAWGSYNEQFF. For the CDR3, the DNA is TGTGCCAGCAGCCAAAGTGCCTGGGGCTCCTACAATGAGCAGTTCTTC. The V and J genes are TRBV3-1 and TRBJ2-1, with unresolved D. CDR3 size: 16 residues. Trimming left V 2 bases short and J 0 bases short, with 11 bases between. The germline V gene encodes CDR1 LGHDT and CDR2 YNNKEL (reference sequence).

CDR3 residues: CASSLSLQGPGELFF. DNA of the CDR3: TGTGCCAGCAGTTTAAGTTTACAGGGACCCGGGGAGCTGTTTTTT. V usage is TRBV27 and J usage is TRBJ2-2; TRBD1 is a possible D gene (6 bases). The CDR3 has 15 residues. Germline V gene data show CDR1 as MNHEY and CDR2 as SMNVEV (reference sequence). Trimming took off 2 bases at V and 6 bases at J, with 13 bases between the two ends.

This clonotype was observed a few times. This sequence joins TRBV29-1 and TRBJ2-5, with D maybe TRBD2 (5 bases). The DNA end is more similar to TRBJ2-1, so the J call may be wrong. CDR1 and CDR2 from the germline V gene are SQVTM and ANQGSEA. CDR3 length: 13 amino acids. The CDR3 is CSVEGSQRDEQFF. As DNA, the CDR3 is TGCAGCGTTGAAGGTTCTCAGAGGGATGAGCAGTTCTTC.

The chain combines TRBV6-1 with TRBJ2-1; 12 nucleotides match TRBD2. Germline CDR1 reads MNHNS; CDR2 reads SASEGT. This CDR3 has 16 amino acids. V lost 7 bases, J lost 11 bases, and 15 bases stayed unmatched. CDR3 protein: CASISGPGLAGQKQFF. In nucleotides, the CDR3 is TGTGCCAGCATCTCCGGTCCGGGACTAGCGGGCCAGAAGCAGTTCTTC.

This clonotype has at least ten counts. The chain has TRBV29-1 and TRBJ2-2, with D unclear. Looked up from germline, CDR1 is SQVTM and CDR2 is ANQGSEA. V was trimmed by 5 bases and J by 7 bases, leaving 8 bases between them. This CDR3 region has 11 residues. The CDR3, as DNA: TGCAGCGTTCCGGGCAGCGGGGAGCTGTTTTTT. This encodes CSVPGSGELFF.

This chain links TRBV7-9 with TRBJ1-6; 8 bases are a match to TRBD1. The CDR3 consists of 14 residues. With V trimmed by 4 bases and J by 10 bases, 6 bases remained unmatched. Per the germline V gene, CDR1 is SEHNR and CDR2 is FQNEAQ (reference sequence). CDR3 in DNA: TGTGCCAGCAGCTCCGGGACAGGAGAATCACCCCTCCACTTT. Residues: CASSSGTGESPLHF.

In DNA, the CDR3 is TGCGCCAGCAGCCAAGATCAGGAGGATTTTACCTACGAGCAGTACTTC. Amino acids: CASSQDQEDFTYEQYF. V and J are TRBV4-3 and TRBJ2-5, with a possible D match to TRBD2 (5 bases). The J call may be incorrect, as the DNA end agrees better with TRBJ2-7. This CDR3 region has 16 residues. Per the germline V gene, CDR1 is LGHNA and CDR2 is YSLEER.

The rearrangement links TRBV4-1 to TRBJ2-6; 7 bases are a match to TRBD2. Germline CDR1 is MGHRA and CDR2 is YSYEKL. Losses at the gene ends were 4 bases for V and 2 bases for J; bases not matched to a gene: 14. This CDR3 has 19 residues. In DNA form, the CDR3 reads TGCGCCAGCAGCCGACCTGGGGGACTAACGGGAACTGGGGCCAACGTCCTGACTTTC. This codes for CASSRPGGLTGTGANVLTF.

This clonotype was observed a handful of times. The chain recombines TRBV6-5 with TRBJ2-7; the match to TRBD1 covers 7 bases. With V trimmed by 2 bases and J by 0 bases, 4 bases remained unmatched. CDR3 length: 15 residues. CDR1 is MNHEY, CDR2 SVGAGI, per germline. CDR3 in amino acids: CASSYRDSNSYEQYF. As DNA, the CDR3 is TGTGCCAGCAGTTACAGGGACAGCAACTCCTACGAGCAGTACTTC.

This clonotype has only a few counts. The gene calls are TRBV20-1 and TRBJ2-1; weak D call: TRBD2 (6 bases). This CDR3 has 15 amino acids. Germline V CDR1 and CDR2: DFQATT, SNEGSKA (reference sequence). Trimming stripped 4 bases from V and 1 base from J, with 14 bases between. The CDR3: CSANAGSGSYNEQFF. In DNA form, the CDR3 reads TGCAGTGCTAATGCGGGAAGTGGGTCCTACAATGAGCAGTTCTTC.